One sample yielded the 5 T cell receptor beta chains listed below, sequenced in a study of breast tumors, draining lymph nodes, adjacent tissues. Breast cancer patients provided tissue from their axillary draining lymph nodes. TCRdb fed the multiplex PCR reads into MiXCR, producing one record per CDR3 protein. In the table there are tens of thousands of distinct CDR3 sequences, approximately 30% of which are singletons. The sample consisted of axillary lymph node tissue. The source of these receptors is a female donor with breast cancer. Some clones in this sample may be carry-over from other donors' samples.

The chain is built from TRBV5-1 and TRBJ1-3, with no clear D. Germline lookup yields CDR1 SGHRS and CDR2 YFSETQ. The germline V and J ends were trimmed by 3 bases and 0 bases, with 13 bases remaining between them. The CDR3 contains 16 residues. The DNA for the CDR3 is TGCGCCAGCAGCTCCGTAGGGTCGTTCTCTGGAAACACCATATATTTT. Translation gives CASSSVGSFSGNTIYF. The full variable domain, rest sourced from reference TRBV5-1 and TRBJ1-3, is KAGVTQTPRYLIKTRGQQVTLSCSPISGHRSVSWYQQTPGQGLQFLFEYFSETQRNKGNFPGRFSGRQFSNSRSEMNVSTLELGDSALYLCASSSVGSFSGNTIYFGEGSWLTVV.

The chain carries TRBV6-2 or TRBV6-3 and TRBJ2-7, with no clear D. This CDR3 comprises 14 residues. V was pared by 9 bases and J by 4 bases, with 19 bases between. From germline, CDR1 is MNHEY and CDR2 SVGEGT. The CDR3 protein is CASNELPSAYEQYF. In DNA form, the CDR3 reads TGTGCCAGTAACGAACTACCCTCGGCTTACGAGCAGTACTTC.

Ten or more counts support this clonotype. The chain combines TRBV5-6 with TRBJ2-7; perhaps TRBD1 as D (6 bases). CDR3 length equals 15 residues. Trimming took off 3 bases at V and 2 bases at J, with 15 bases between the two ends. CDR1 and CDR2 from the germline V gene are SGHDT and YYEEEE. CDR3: CASSWSGTYTYEQYF. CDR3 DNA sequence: TGTGCCAGCAGCTGGTCCGGGACATATACCTACGAGCAGTACTTC.

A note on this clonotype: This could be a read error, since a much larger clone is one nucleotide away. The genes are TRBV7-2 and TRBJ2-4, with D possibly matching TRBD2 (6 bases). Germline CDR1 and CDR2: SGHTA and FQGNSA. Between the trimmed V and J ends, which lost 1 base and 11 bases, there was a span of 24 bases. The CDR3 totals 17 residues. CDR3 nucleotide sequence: TGTGCCAGCAGCTTAGACATTGCGGGACCGTTCTTCGGCCTTCAGTACTTC. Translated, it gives CASSLDIAGPFFGLQYF.

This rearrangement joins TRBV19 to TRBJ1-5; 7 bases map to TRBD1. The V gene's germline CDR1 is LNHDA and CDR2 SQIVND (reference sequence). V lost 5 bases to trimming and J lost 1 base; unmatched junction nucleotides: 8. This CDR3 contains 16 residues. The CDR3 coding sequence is TGTGCCAGTAGTTTCCGGACAGGCGGGAGCAATCAGCCCCAGCATTTT. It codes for CASSFRTGGSNQPQHF.